This is a list of T cell receptor beta chains from one sample in a study of blood T cell repertoires in COVID-19. Here immunoSEQ multiplex PCR was the method, and the copy in TCRdb shows in-frame clones only, minus some. The sample records under 400,000 clones, approximately 86% being singletons. Material for sequencing was PBMCs or T cells enriched from blood (not recorded which). The source is a woman in her thirties or forties with acute COVID-19. Both conserved end residues are part of each CDR3. Each record gives: J gene, V gene, CDR3 protein.

>TRBJ1-5|TRBV11-3
CASSLVSFRQGGTRDQPQHF
>TRBJ2-3|TRBV5-1
CASSFIRLTGSTDTQYF
>TRBJ1-5|TRBV4-1
CASSQDHQGVVANQPQHF
>TRBJ1-1|TRBV18
CASSPGQGANTEAFF
>TRBJ1-1|TRBV4-3
CASSRSGSLNTEAFF
>TRBJ2-7|TRBV6-5
CASTGSVGYEQYF
>TRBJ1-1|TRBV5-1
CASSLQGSTMNTEAFF
>TRBJ1-2|TRBV7-9
CASSLEMAVYGYTF
>TRBJ2-2|TRBV14
CASSPRFGLGELFF
>TRBJ1-1|TRBV5-1
CASSSEGPTEAFF
>TRBJ1-5|TRBV5-8
CASSLEQGNQPQHF
>TRBJ1-1|TRBV28
CASVVGTEAFF
>TRBJ1-6|TRBV7-2
CASSASIPGQGSPLHF
>TRBJ1-4|TRBV29-1
CSVRYRGYEKLFF
>TRBJ1-5|TRBV19
CASKGEGNQPQHF
>TRBJ1-2|TRBV2
CASSERGIDYGYTF
>TRBJ1-5|TRBV6-5
CASSSARVNQPQHF
>TRBJ1-3|TRBV7-3
CASSTTSGNTIYF
>TRBJ1-6|TRBV6-2/TRBV6-3
CASSPQGARRIPPLHF
>TRBJ1-4|TRBV4-3
CASSHPATQGAMNEKLFF
>TRBJ1-2|TRBV7-2
CASSRPGSGSAGGYTF
>TRBJ2-1|TRBV7-8
CASSPREGAGNEQFF
>TRBJ2-6|TRBV24-1
CAAQMTGANVLTF
>TRBJ1-1|TRBV29-1
CSVYGGTEAFF
>TRBJ2-2|TRBV10-3
CAISESGGAGELFF
>TRBJ2-5|TRBV14
CASSQDSGETQYF
>TRBJ1-6|TRBV5-5
CASSLGGAGVNSPLHF
>TRBJ1-2|TRBV18
CASSLQDRGDGYTF
>TRBJ1-1|TRBV18
CASSTGSTEAFF
>TRBJ2-2|TRBV6-5
CASTLKPTGTGELFF
>TRBJ2-2|TRBV28
CASSLISGTGGTGELFF
>TRBJ1-4|TRBV29-1
CSALTETATNEKLFF
>TRBJ2-3|TRBV2
CARGGVGSTDTQYF
>TRBJ1-2|TRBV18
CASSINSGTANYGYTF
>TRBJ1-6|TRBV21-1
CASSKVDGGANDNSPLHF
>TRBJ1-5|TRBV28
CASSPTGRNQPQHF
>TRBJ1-5|TRBV15
CATSRDFTGGNQPQHF
>TRBJ1-2|TRBV3-1/TRBV3-2
CASSLRGPSYGYTF
>TRBJ1-2|TRBV11-2
CASSLDRRSYGYTF
>TRBJ1-3|TRBV5-6
CASSRGQGFDTIYF
>TRBJ2-1|TRBV7-9
CASSLGRGLDNEQFF
>TRBJ1-6|TRBV27
CATSRSSYNSPLHF
>TRBJ1-2|TRBV19
CASSISYRRGGYGYTF
>TRBJ2-7|TRBV7-2
CASSLARRGYEQYF
>TRBJ1-6|TRBV30
CAWRVTGPLEDNSPLHF